This paragraph covers one T cell receptor beta chain sequence. This clone was counted a single time. No antigen is known for it. No quality values exist for individual bases; no much larger clone is one base distant. Genomic DNA was isolated from the sorted cells so that the TCRbeta CDR3 region could be sequenced. The immunoSEQ Assay was used to sequence the TCRbeta CDR3 regions. Drawn from immuneACCESS, this table holds only the in-frame rearrangements with V and J called that TCRdb kept. Clones are partly lost; checked studies trace under half to an unresolved V gene and leave the rest unexplained. The sample data list tens of thousands of clones, and roughly 86% of these were observed just once. The ten largest account for roughly 1.1% of the sample. The data were obtained in a study of OX40 agonist ivuxolimab in advanced cancers. In terms of the full investigation: Ivuxolimab was a fully human IgG2 agonistic monoclonal antibody targeting the costimulatory receptor OX40 (CD134). Intravenous ivuxolimab was administered to patients every 2 weeks at six dose levels: 0.01, 0.1, 0.3, 1.5, 3 and 10 mg/kg. Of the 50 or so patients in dose escalation, 19 had hepatocellular carcinoma, some 15 had melanoma, 9 had renal cell carcinoma and 9 had head and neck cancer. A male proportion of around 81% and a mean age of approximately 58 years, ranging from roughly 23 to 90, were recorded for the dose-escalation cohort. Patients were allowed to have had prior anti-PD-1, anti-PD-L1 or anti-CTLA-4 therapy, and more than 35% of the dose-escalation patients had been treated with checkpoint inhibitors. Partial responses were achieved by three dose-escalation patients, of whom one had hepatocellular carcinoma and two had cutaneous melanoma. Peripheral TCRbeta sequencing was intended to test whether TCR sequence diversity was altered and clonal T-cell expansion was caused by ivuxolimab. The paper describes the monotherapy dose-escalation part (N = 52 patients) of the phase I trial of ivuxolimab.

The germline V gene encodes CDR1 SGHRS and CDR2 YFSETQ. The junction shows trimming of 1 base on V and 1 base on J, plus 8 bases between the germline ends. CDR3 length: 15 amino acids, cysteine to phenylalanine. CDR3 DNA only is kept here, 45 bases in frame from base 1. What the study reported, not specific to this receptor: The antigen specificity of the peripheral T cells that underwent clonal expansion was not determined. Low levels of normalized T-cell clonal expansion were also shown by some nonresponding patients. After ivuxolimab, CD8+ T cells had more expanded clones than CD4+ T cells on average. In the 0.1-3.0 mg/kg groups, partial responders were among the patients with the lowest normalized peripheral clonal expansion, particularly in CD8+ T cells. Clonal expansion of both CD4+ and CD8+ blood T cells was observed from baseline to week 6 at doses 0.1 to 3.0 mg/kg.

The trial excluded patients who had a history of autoimmune disease or who were on systemic immunosuppression. Peripheral blood for TCR sequencing was collected from all dose cohorts at baseline, on cycle 4 day 1, and on cycle 7 day 1. Samples came from an open-label, multicenter, first-in-human phase I dose-escalation trial of ivuxolimab. Adults with locally advanced or metastatic head and neck squamous cell, hepatocellular, melanoma or renal cell carcinoma were enrolled in the trial. CD4+ and CD8+ T cells were sorted separately from peripheral blood before TCR sequencing. Sequencing used CD4+ or CD8+ T cells sorted from blood, obtained in a trial of the OX40 agonist ivuxolimab. Recombination connected TRBV5-1 to TRBJ2-2; the D gene is unclear. This TCR was recovered from an adult with an advanced solid tumor such as melanoma, head and neck, liver or kidney cancer. The CDR3 protein sequence reads: CASSLRPENTGELFF. At the DNA level, the sequence is TGCGCCAGCAGCTTGAGGCCAGAGAACACCGGGGAGCTGTTTTTT.